A selection of T cell receptor beta chains follows, all from one sample in a study of blood T cell repertoires in COVID-19. Profiling relied on immunoSEQ multiplex PCR, and the TCRdb table lists in-frame clones only, not all of them. This sample has fewer than 450,000 clones, with 91% found just once. Material for sequencing was peripheral blood. Receptors were obtained from a young woman who had recovered from COVID-19. Each CDR3 is given without its conserved first and last residue.

j_gene	v_gene	CDR3aa
TRBJ1-2	TRBV15	ATSREGGVNGYT
TRBJ2-1	TRBV24-1	ATSDFLLAGDNEQF
TRBJ2-1	TRBV27	ASSPGLAGYNEQF
TRBJ2-3	TRBV7-8	ASSLDTGEGTDTQY
TRBJ2-1	TRBV20-1	SASTLAGGGYNEQF
TRBJ1-2	TRBV9	ASSAGQTRIPGYGYT
TRBJ2-2	TRBV7-9	ASSPRLANTGELF
TRBJ2-3	TRBV7-2	ASSLYSGGPDTQY
TRBJ1-1	TRBV15	ATRGAGTPEAF
TRBJ1-5	TRBV5-1	ASRVQGFNQPQH
TRBJ2-1	TRBV11-3	ASSSDFGLVYIEQF
TRBJ2-1	TRBV5-5	ASSSTSGSSYNEQF
TRBJ1-3	TRBV30	AWSGTGAGGNTIY
TRBJ2-5	TRBV6-5	ASSFGTGARETQY
TRBJ1-2	TRBV14	ASSPRTGLGYT
TRBJ1-1	TRBV15	ATRFRGTEAF
TRBJ2-1	TRBV27	ASSPRTSGIDEQF
TRBJ1-1	TRBV28	ASRIVGGTEAF
TRBJ1-6	TRBV7-9	ASSYTTQGPLH
TRBJ2-1	TRBV14	ASSQEGTYYNEQF
TRBJ2-3	TRBV30	AWSKGFTDTQY
TRBJ2-1	TRBV5-4	ASSLAQRGPGEQF
TRBJ2-3	TRBV18	ASSPGLVAGEKDTQY
TRBJ1-4	TRBV5-1	ASSSPGQGGEKLF
TRBJ1-5	TRBV6-5	ASRRGTDDQPQH
TRBJ1-6	TRBV3-1/TRBV3-2	ASSQDHGVSYNSPLH
TRBJ1-5	TRBV7-9	ASSSNRDTLNQPQH
TRBJ1-2	TRBV9	ASSPAHRGPYGYT
TRBJ2-1	TRBV6-5	ASSLGLTEVDEQF
TRBJ1-1	TRBV28	ASRTWGGTENTEAF
TRBJ1-1	TRBV27	ASSLLARRSTPSMNTEAF
TRBJ2-1	TRBV7-2	ASRQDREASEQF
TRBJ2-3	TRBV10-3	AISGGGRAIGTQY
TRBJ1-2	TRBV27	ASSLRPGVYGYT
TRBJ1-1	TRBV19	ASSIGRGINTEAF
TRBJ1-2	TRBV2	ASSAAVSNYGYT
TRBJ1-1	TRBV6-2/TRBV6-3	ASSYFDRSNTEAF
TRBJ1-4	TRBV19	ASSIGLNFETGHEKLF